This TCR beta chain derives from a study of OX40 agonist ivuxolimab in advanced cancers. Study-wide results and caveats: CD4+ and CD8+ T cells in blood underwent clonal expansion by week 6 at 0.1 to 3.0 mg/kg.

The assay was immunoSEQ multiplex PCR, and TCRdb's table has in-frame clones only and misses some. The sample records about 69,000 clones, 90% being singletons. The CDR3 is 16 amino acids. CDR1 and CDR2 (germline): SGHAT, FQNNGV. V lost 1 base, J lost 0 bases, and 0 bases stayed unmatched. A word on this clone: Its matching antigen is unknown.

The chain joins TRBV11-2 to TRBJ2-6, with 7 bases that match TRBD2. The sequence was collected from an adult with an advanced solid tumor such as melanoma, head and neck, liver or kidney cancer. The sample was CD4+ or CD8+ T cells sorted from blood, taken in a trial of the OX40 agonist ivuxolimab. CDR3 nucleotide sequence: TGTGCCAGCAGCTTAGGCGGGAGCTCTGGGGCCAACGTCCTGACTTTC. It translates to CASSLGGSSGANVLTF.